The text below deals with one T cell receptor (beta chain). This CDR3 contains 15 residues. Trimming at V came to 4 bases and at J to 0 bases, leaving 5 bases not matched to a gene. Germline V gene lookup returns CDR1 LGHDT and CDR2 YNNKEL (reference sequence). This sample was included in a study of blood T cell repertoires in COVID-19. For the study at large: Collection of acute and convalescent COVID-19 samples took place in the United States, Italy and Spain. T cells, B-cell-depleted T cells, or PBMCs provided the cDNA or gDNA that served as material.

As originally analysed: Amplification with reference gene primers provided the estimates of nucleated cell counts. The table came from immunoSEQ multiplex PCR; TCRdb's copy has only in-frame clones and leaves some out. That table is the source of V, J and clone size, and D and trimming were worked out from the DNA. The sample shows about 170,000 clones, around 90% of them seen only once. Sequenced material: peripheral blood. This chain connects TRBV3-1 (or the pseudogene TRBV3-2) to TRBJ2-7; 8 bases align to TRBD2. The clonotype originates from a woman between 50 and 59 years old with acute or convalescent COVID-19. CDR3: CASSRKRELSYEQYF. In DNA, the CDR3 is TGTGCCAGCAGCCGCAAGCGGGAGCTCTCCTACGAGCAGTACTTC.